The following is a T cell receptor beta chain sequence with its context. This sample was taken from a study of T cell responses to AZD1222 COVID-19 vaccine. TCRdb keeps only in-frame clones here, not all; method: immunoSEQ multiplex PCR. The table lists 200,000 to 250,000 clones, roughly 94% of them singletons. Germline V lookup: CDR1 ENHRY, CDR2 SYGVKD. The V and J ends lost 7 bases and 0 bases, in that order; junction bases with no gene match: 4. The CDR3 runs to 14 residues. The sample consisted of peripheral blood, taken 28 days after the second dose of the MenACWY control vaccine. The chain links TRBV10-3 to TRBJ2-7; 9 nucleotides line up with TRBD2. The TCR was taken from an adult who received the MenACWY meningococcal vaccine as a control. CDR3 sequence (DNA): TGTGCCATCATGGCGGGAGGGAGCTCCTACGAGCAGTACTTC. The encoded protein is CAIMAGGSSYEQYF.